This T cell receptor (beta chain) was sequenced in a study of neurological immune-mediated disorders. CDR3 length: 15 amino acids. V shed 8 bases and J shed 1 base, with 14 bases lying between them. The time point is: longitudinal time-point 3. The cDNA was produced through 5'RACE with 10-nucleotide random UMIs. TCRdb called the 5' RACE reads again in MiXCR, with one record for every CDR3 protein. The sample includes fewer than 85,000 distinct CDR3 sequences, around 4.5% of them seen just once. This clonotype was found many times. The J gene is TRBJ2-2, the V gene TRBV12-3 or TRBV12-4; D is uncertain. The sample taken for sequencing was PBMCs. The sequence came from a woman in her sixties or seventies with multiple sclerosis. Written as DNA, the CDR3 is TGTGCCAGCCTCACCAGTTTTGGGAACACCGGGGAGCTGTTTTTT. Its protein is CASLTSFGNTGELFF.